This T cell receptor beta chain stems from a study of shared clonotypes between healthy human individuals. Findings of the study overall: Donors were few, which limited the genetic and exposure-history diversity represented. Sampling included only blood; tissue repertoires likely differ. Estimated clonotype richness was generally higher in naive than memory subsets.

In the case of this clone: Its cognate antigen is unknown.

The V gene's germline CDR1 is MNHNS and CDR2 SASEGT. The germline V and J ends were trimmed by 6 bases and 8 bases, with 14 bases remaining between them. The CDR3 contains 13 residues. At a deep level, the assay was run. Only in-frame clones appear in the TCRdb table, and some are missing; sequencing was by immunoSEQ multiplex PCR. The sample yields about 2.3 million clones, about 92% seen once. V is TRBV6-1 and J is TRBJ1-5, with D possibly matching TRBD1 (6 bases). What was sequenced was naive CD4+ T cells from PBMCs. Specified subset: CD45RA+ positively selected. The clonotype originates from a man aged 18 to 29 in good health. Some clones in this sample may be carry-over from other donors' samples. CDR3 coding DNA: TGTGCCAGCAGGACGGGGGCCAGGGAGCCCCAGCATTTT. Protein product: CASRTGAREPQHF.